This T cell receptor (beta chain) was profiled in a study of vaccination and CD4 T cells after COVID-19 (dated by TCRdb to the early 2020s). Broadly, across the study: Every convalescent patient had a positive nasal swab PCR test for SARS-CoV-2, with mild disease in nine patients and severe disease in one. The convalescent cohort comprised six males and four females, including two Hispanic individuals, seven Caucasians, two Asians and one multiracial person. Each participant got two doses of either the Pfizer-BioNTech BNT162b2 vaccine (n=8) or the Moderna mRNA-1273 vaccine (n=2). Post-COVID blood samples from convalescent patients were collected a median of around 100 days after diagnosis, with a range of roughly 35 to 161 days. The time from the second vaccine dose to post-vaccine blood sampling had a median of roughly 79 days and ranged from about 12 to 241 days. For stimulating the cultures, overlapping spike peptide pools were used, derived from SARS-CoV-2 as well as from the common cold coronaviruses HCoV-NL63, HCoV-OC43 and HCoV-229E. As controls, cultures received a CEFX viral epitope pool (the positive control), an HIV-1 Nef peptide pool (the negative control), or no peptide at all. The spike-specific CD4+ TCR repertoire was compared before and after mRNA vaccination in approximately ten COVID-19 convalescent patients and a handful of infection-naive healthy vaccine recipients. On the study overall, not on this receptor specifically: Nearly all vaccine-specific clones in convalescent patients (304 of 307) were mono-reactive for SARS-CoV-2 spike rather than cross-reactive with common cold coronaviruses. Among the post-vaccine SARS-CoV-2-reactive clones in convalescent patients, a median around 85% showed up only after vaccination, which suggests vaccine-specific priming. Only a relatively small number of convalescent patients were included in the study, and early timepoints following natural infection were not analyzed. The median number of SARS-CoV-2-reactive clonotypes rose from about 23 after infection to a few dozen after vaccination, but the change was not significant.

The method was PCR. At the Johns Hopkins FTIC core, DNA from the cultured CD4+ T cells underwent TCR sequencing with the Oncomine TCR Beta short-read assay. The QIAamp micro DNA kit was used to extract genomic DNA from the cultured CD4+ T cells. The Oncomine TCR Beta libraries from cultured CD4+ T cells were pooled using unique dual indexes and then sequenced on an Illumina iSeq 100. In the paper's pipeline: Non-productive sequences were filtered out, and CDR3s that did not start with C, did not end with F or W, or were shorter than 7 amino acids were discarded. The MANAFEST web application was used to identify antigen-specific clonotypes by comparing peptide-stimulated wells against reference wells and other culture wells. An FDR below 0.05, an odds ratio above 5, and a productive frequency above 0.1% in at least two of three replicate wells were required for clones to be considered positive. Clonotypes that were significantly expanded in both SARS-CoV-2 spike wells and at least one common cold coronavirus spike condition were defined as cross-reactive. Levenshtein distances (stringdist) and unrooted phylogenetic trees (ape) in R version 3.6.1 were used to assess CDR3 homology. Starting from the raw public reads, TCRdb applied fastp trimming at Q25, assembled clones with MiXCR and retained in-frame beta chains. Rows with a matching CDR3 protein are joined into one entry that keeps the most common DNA and genes. Clone size and V and J calls follow TCRdb, not the original study. The sample yields some 13,000 distinct CDR3 sequences; around 60% were counted once. The top ten clonotypes cover 6.5% to 9% of the sample.

Including the terminal cysteine and phenylalanine, the CDR3 comprises 18 residues. CDR3 DNA only is kept here, 54 bases in frame from base 1. Sequences KGHDR (CDR1) and SFDVKD (CDR2) are obtained from the germline V gene. V is pared back by 3 bases and J by 2 bases, with 19 bases lying between the germline termini. The treatment or condition label on this specimen signifies: roughly 10-day PBMC culture with coronavirus spike peptide pools or control peptides (ViraFEST assay). To expand antigen-specific T cells with peptide pools and then pick out the expanded clonotypes through TCR sequencing, the study relied on the ViraFEST assay. Positive SARS-CoV-2 PCR tests in the convalescent patients dated from March to December 2020, before Alpha, Beta and Delta variants emerged in the United States. PBMCs were cultured at 1.5 million to 2 million per well in IMDM supplemented with approximately 5.3% human AB serum and around 10 IU/ml IL-2, with about 10 ug/ml peptide pools added. On days 3 and 7, half of the culture medium was replaced with fresh IL-2-containing medium. After around 11 days of culture, CD4+ T cells were isolated by negative selection using the EasySep CD4+ T cell isolation kit. Ficoll-Paque Plus gradient centrifugation was used to isolate PBMCs from whole blood, and the isolated PBMCs were then either used fresh or cryopreserved at -140C. Culture conditions were generally each tested in triplicate wells.

This clonotype was seen once. No antigen is known for it. No much larger clonotype is one base removed from it; base qualities were not supplied. Evidence from one read is weak. The origin of this receptor is a human donor who had recovered from COVID-19. The sequence joins TRBV24-1 to TRBJ1-5; possibly the D gene is TRBD1, per 5 matching bases. Sequencing used CD4+ T cells from blood, cultured in vitro. The DNA sequence is as follows: TGTGCCACCAGTGATCCCTCTGGACGGACGGGGGGCAATCAGCCCCAGCATTTT. It specifies CATSDPSGRTGGNQPQHF.